This TCR beta chain was profiled in a study of response to subunit inactivated influenza vaccine. Germline V lookup: CDR1 MDHEN, CDR2 SYDVKM. The V end was cut by 10 bases, the J end by 0 bases, with 18 bases between. The CDR3 contains 15 residues. A word on this clonotype: The antigen is not known.

Using its own MiXCR run on the RT-PCR reads, TCRdb lists one record per CDR3 protein. This table has about 160,000 distinct CDR3 sequences, around 9.9% appearing once. Broader study findings: With each seasonal influenza vaccination, the authors suggested, few new T cells are recruited.

Sequences were derived from non-naive T cells sorted from PBMCs, sampled 45 days after vaccination. This clonotype was sampled from a man aged 50 to 59 who received an inactivated influenza vaccine. This rearrangement joins TRBV28 to TRBJ1-2, with TRBD1 as a possible D gene (6 bases). The CDR3 is CATRLWTDSNYGYTF. The CDR3 DNA sequence: TGTGCCACCCGACTTTGGACAGACTCTAACTATGGCTACACCTTC.